Below are 26 T cell receptor beta chains sequenced from a single sample in a study of T cells in Graves' hyperthyroidism and ophthalmopathy. Amplified TCR beta CDR3 regions came from RNA transcripts. A set of HTBI primers served as the primers for a first-round RT-PCR of the TCR CDR3. TCRdb re-analysed the multiplex PCR reads in MiXCR, keeping a single row per CDR3 protein. The sample lists roughly 840,000 distinct CDR3 sequences; 38% were seen once. Material for sequencing was blood. Receptors were obtained from a man younger than 35 with Graves' hyperthyroidism.

The rearrangement uses TRBV29-1 and TRBJ1-3; 9 bases are shared with TRBD1. Trimming took 4 bases from V and 7 from J; bases not matched to a gene: 2. There are 12 residues in the CDR3. Germline V gene lookup returns CDR1 SQVTM and CDR2 ANQGSEA. For the CDR3, the DNA is TGCAGCGTTGCCGGACAGGGGAACACCATATATTTT. Protein sequence: CSVAGQGNTIYF.

In this sample, this clonotype turned up many times. The rearrangement links TRBV7-2 to TRBJ1-3; D is unresolved. The CDR3 covers 14 residues. Germline V gene lookup returns CDR1 SGHTA and CDR2 FQGNSA. The ends were cut back, 7 bases at V and 2 bases at J, with 12 bases in the middle. DNA for the CDR3: TGTGCCAGCACCCCGGCAGTCACTGGAAACACCATATATTTT. Encoded protein: CASTPAVTGNTIYF. The whole variable domain, remainder taken from reference TRBV7-2 and TRBJ1-3, is GAGVSQSPSNKVTEKGKDVELRCDPISGHTALYWYRQSLGQGLEFLIYFQGNSAPDKSGLPSDRFSAERTGGSVSTLTIQRTQQEDSAVYLCASTPAVTGNTIYFGEGSWLTVV.

The V and J genes are TRBV29-1 and TRBJ2-7; no firm D call. V was shortened by 4 bases and J by 0 bases, with 10 bases between the two germline ends. CDR3 length: 13 amino acids. Germline values: CDR1 SQVTM, CDR2 ANQGSEA. The CDR3: CSVGSRSSYEQYF. The CDR3 bases are TGCAGCGTTGGGAGCAGGAGCTCCTACGAGCAGTACTTC.

Ten or more counts support this clonotype. The CDR3 nucleotides read TGTGCCACCAGCGACCCCGGTTCGGAGCTGTTTTTT. Its translation: CATSDPGSELFF. V and J are TRBV15 and TRBJ2-2, with unresolved D. The CDR3 has 12 amino acids. V lost 5 bases and J 10 bases, leaving 11 bases between the germline ends. CDR1 LNHNV and CDR2 YYDKDF come from the germline V gene (reference sequence).

The V call is TRBV25-1, the J call TRBJ2-7; possibly TRBD2 for D (6 bases). CDR3 length: 14 residues. The germline V gene has CDR1 MGHDK and CDR2 SYGVNS. With 0 bases removed from V and 3 bases from J, the gap between germline ends came to 9 bases. DNA of the CDR3: TGTGCCAGCAGTGAATATAACGGGAGCTACGAGCAGTACTTC. Protein product: CASSEYNGSYEQYF.

The chain employs TRBV14 and TRBJ2-7, with 12 bases lining up with TRBD2. The germline V gene has CDR1 SGHDN and CDR2 FVKESK. V shed 4 bases, J shed 5 bases, and the junction held 9 bases outside the gene matches. The CDR3 has 16 amino acids. The CDR3 spells CASSRLAGGPWNEQYF. The CDR3 bases are TGTGCCAGCAGCCGGCTAGCGGGGGGGCCGTGGAACGAGCAGTACTTC.

There are a few counts of this clonotype. The chain carries TRBV7-9 and TRBJ1-6; no firm D call. The V gene lost 4 bases and the J gene lost 5 bases, with 9 bases spanning the gap. The CDR3 sequence is 14 residues long. The germline CDR1 and CDR2 sequences are SEHNR and FQNEAQ (reference sequence). CDR3 in amino acids: CASSWGNNNSPLHF. DNA for the CDR3: TGTGCCAGCAGCTGGGGAAATAATAATTCACCCCTCCACTTT.

This chain joins TRBV7-8 and TRBJ2-2; possible D gene TRBD1, 6 bases. The CDR3 totals 16 residues. The germline CDR1 and CDR2 sequences are SGHVS and FQNEAQ. The V and J ends lost 5 bases and 0 bases respectively, with 13 bases between them. The CDR3 DNA follows: TGTGCCAGCAGCCCTCGGACAGTCGCGAACACCGGGGAGCTGTTTTTT. The encoded protein is CASSPRTVANTGELFF.

A word on this clonotype: Since a much larger clone is just one base distant, this may be a read error. The V and J genes are TRBV10-2 and TRBJ2-7, with D perhaps TRBD2 (7 bases). Germline assignment: CDR1 WSHSY and CDR2 SAAADI. The CDR3 has 15 amino acids. Between the trimmed V and J ends, which lost 2 bases and 4 bases, there was a span of 15 bases. In DNA form, the CDR3 reads TGCGCCAGCAGTGAGGGGGGGGCTAGCCCTTACGAGCAGTACTTC. Encoded protein: CASSEGGASPYEQYF.

Turning to this clonotype: It is likely a read error, because the conserved phenylalanine at the end of the CDR3 is missing. The DNA is left out, because the CDR3 cannot be placed on it with certainty; the CDR3 is given as TCRdb lists it. The chain is built from TRBV24-1 and TRBJ2-5; the D segment call TRBD1 is taken from the table without a DNA check. Germline lookup yields CDR1 KGHDR and CDR2 SFDVKD. Including both end residues, the CDR3 is 9 amino acids long. The CDR3 region is CATSDLEDR.

This clonotype was detected only a few times. The chain carries TRBV19 and TRBJ2-7; a possible D gene is TRBD1 (6 bases). Germline V CDR1 and CDR2: LNHDA, SQIVND (reference sequence). V was cut by 6 bases and J by 0 bases, with 15 bases left in between. The CDR3 sequence is 15 residues long. The CDR3 loop reads CASRFSVGGSYEQYF. As DNA, the CDR3 is TGTGCCAGTAGGTTTTCCGTAGGGGGCTCCTACGAGCAGTACTTC.

The chain carries TRBV24-1 and TRBJ1-4; 7 positions agree with TRBD1. The CDR3 consists of 16 residues. The J segment lost 4 bases and the V segment lost 4 bases, leaving 8 bases of the junction unmatched. The germline V gene encodes CDR1 KGHDR and CDR2 SFDVKD. As DNA, the CDR3 is TGTGCCACCAGTGACCCACCACAGGGGAATAATGAAAAACTGTTTTTT. It specifies CATSDPPQGNNEKLFF.

CDR3 in DNA: TGTGCCAGCAGCTTGGGTGTCTCGGTGGAAAAACTGTTTTTT. The encoded protein is CASSLGVSVEKLFF. This rearrangement joins TRBV5-8 to TRBJ1-4; no reliable D call. V shed 0 bases and J shed 8 bases, with 11 bases lying between them. The germline V gene has CDR1 SGHTS and CDR2 YDEGEE. The CDR3 covers 14 residues.

V is TRBV6-1 and J is TRBJ1-1; D is unclear. V lost 6 bases and J lost 5, with 10 bases in between. The CDR3 is made up of 12 amino acids. Per germline, CDR1 MNHNS and CDR2 SASEGT. The CDR3 reads CASREVRTEAFF. DNA of the CDR3: TGTGCCAGCAGGGAGGTTCGGACTGAAGCTTTCTTT.

The V gene is TRBV12-5, the J gene TRBJ1-1; tentative D call: TRBD1 (6 bases). There are 14 residues in the CDR3. The germline gives CDR1 LGHNT, CDR2 FRNRAP. V shed 6 bases and J shed 2 bases, with 13 bases lying between them. The CDR3: CASGKKQGNTEAFF. CDR3 nucleotides: TGTGCTAGTGGCAAGAAACAGGGAAACACTGAAGCTTTCTTT.

The chain recombines TRBV25-1 with TRBJ2-6, with D perhaps TRBD1 or TRBD2 (6 bases each). CDR1 is MGHDK and CDR2 is SYGVNS in the germline V gene. This CDR3 is built from 16 residues. V lost 5 bases and J 4 bases, leaving 15 bases between the germline ends. The CDR3: CASSLAGGNGANVLTF. The CDR3 coding sequence is TGTGCCAGCAGTTTAGCCGGGGGCAACGGGGCCAACGTCCTGACTTTC.

This clonotype was recorded a few times. The chain uses TRBV20-1 and TRBJ1-1, with 7 bases that match TRBD1. V gave up 5 bases and J gave up 5 bases; unmatched junction bases: 11. The CDR3 runs to 14 residues. Germline V gene data show CDR1 as DFQATT and CDR2 as SNEGSKA (reference sequence). CDR3 protein: CSAQERTGRTEAFF. DNA for the CDR3: TGCAGTGCTCAAGAACGGACAGGAAGGACTGAAGCTTTCTTT.

V usage is TRBV29-1 and J usage is TRBJ1-3; D is undetermined. Trimming took off 6 bases at V and 0 bases at J, with 12 bases between the two ends. The germline V gene encodes CDR1 SQVTM and CDR2 ANQGSEA. This CDR3 has 14 amino acids. The CDR3 loop is CSVDDILSGNTIYF. The CDR3 coding sequence is TGCAGCGTGGATGACATCCTCTCTGGAAACACCATATATTTT.

This clonotype has more than one count but fewer than ten. The V and J genes are TRBV20-1 and TRBJ2-7, with 9 bases matching TRBD2. The V and J ends lost 6 bases and 2 bases, in that order; junction bases with no gene match: 11. Germline V gives CDR1 DFQATT, CDR2 SNEGSKA (reference sequence). The CDR3 loop spans 15 amino acids. The CDR3 region has the DNA TGCAGTGCCCCAAACCCCGCGGGAGGGACCTACGAGCAGTACTTC. As protein: CSAPNPAGGTYEQYF.

This clonotype was seen only a few times. The genes are TRBV7-9 and TRBJ2-7; D unclear. Trimming removed 0 bases at V and 1 base at J, with 10 bases between. CDR1 and CDR2 (germline): SEHNR, FQNEAQ (reference sequence). CDR3 length: 15 amino acids. For the CDR3, the DNA is TGTGCCAGCAGCTTAGCGATCGGCGTTTCCTACGAGCAGTACTTC. This sequence encodes CASSLAIGVSYEQYF.

A few counts support this clonotype. The junction departs from germline at one end; a sequencing error may be responsible. V gene TRBV19 combines with J gene TRBJ2-6, with D possibly being TRBD1 (5 bases). The CDR3 spans 13 residues. Per germline, CDR1 LNHDA and CDR2 SQIVND (reference sequence). The CDR3 DNA sequence: TGTGCCAGTAGCCTTGGCAGGGCGAACGTCCTGACTTTC. This translates into CASSLGRANVLTF.

This clonotype is a singleton in its sample. V and J are TRBV24-1 and TRBJ2-3; D is perhaps TRBD1 (6 bases). The CDR3 contains 18 residues. Germline loops: CDR1 KGHDR, CDR2 SFDVKD. Trimming took 7 bases from V and 0 from J, leaving 22 bases between them. CDR3 nucleotide sequence: TGTGCCACCAGCTCAAGGGCCGGGACATCCCCGAGCACAGATACGCAGTATTTT. Translating gives CATSSRAGTSPSTDTQYF.

The CDR3 spells CASRAWTTEGSQYF. Here the CDR3 DNA reads TGTGCCAGCAGGGCCTGGACTACCGAAGGATCCCAGTACTTC. This sequence joins TRBV6-5 and TRBJ2-5; perhaps TRBD2 as D (6 bases). This CDR3 is 14 amino acids long. The V end lost 6 bases, the J end lost 9 bases, and 20 bases lay between the germline ends. Germline V gives CDR1 MNHEY, CDR2 SVGAGI.

This clonotype was seen ten or more times. This sequence joins TRBV7-2 and TRBJ1-5; D possibly corresponds to TRBD1 (5 bases). Germline V CDR1 and CDR2: SGHTA, FQGNSA. Trimming shortened V by 5 bases and J by 1 base, and 9 bases separated the two germline ends. The CDR3 consists of 14 residues. The CDR3: CASSRWGSNQPQHF. The CDR3 DNA sequence: TGTGCCAGCAGCCGCTGGGGGAGCAATCAGCCCCAGCATTTT.

This clonotype was observed a few times. V gene TRBV7-8 combines with J gene TRBJ2-7, with TRBD2 matching over 11 bases. J gave up 1 base and V 5 bases, and 4 bases lay outside the gene matches. CDR3 length: 15 amino acids. From germline, CDR1 is SGHVS and CDR2 FQNEAQ. The CDR3 DNA reads as TGTGCCAGCAGCCCGACTAGCGGGGCATCCTACGAGCAGTACTTC. This gives the protein CASSPTSGASYEQYF.

The V gene is TRBV10-3, the J gene TRBJ2-2; TRBD1 matches at 11 bases. Germline V CDR1 and CDR2: ENHRY, SYGVKD. The CDR3 has 14 residues. The J segment lost 4 bases and the V segment lost 10 bases, leaving 5 bases of the junction unmatched. The CDR3 nucleotides are TGTGCCACCGCCGGGACAGGGGGCACCGGGGAGCTGTTTTTT. It is translated as CATAGTGGTGELFF.